This T cell receptor (beta chain) was recovered during a study of blood T cell repertoires in COVID-19. Study summary: COVID-19 samples, acute and convalescent, were from the United States, Italy and Spain. From T cells, B-cell-depleted T cells, or PBMCs came the material, which was cDNA or gDNA.

The CDR3 is 14 residues long. V shed 0 bases and J 7 bases; nucleotides not matched to a gene: 1. Germline V gives CDR1 SGHRS, CDR2 YFSETQ. Original processing notes: Using reference gene primer amplification, nucleated cell counts were estimated. Produced via immunoSEQ multiplex PCR; TCRdb's table is partial and in-frame only. V and J calls and clone size are given by that table; D and trimming were obtained from the DNA. Of around 280,000 clones listed, roughly 86% are singletons. The source is an older man with acute or convalescent COVID-19. Sequenced sample: peripheral blood. The V and J genes are TRBV5-1 and TRBJ1-6, with 7 bases matching TRBD1. This chain's CDR3 is CASSLEQGNSPLHF. CDR3 DNA sequence: TGCGCCAGCAGCTTGGAACAGGGGAATTCACCCCTCCACTTT.